Below are 25 T cell receptor beta chains sequenced from a single sample in a study of cytomegalovirus exposure and HLA in healthy donors. This PCR relied on a set of 60 Vbeta primers and 13 Jbeta primers. TCRdb's table, derived via immunoSEQ multiplex PCR, lists solely in-frame clones and lacks some. The data show some 180,000 clones, 82% seen once. Sequenced material: PBMCs. The receptors stem from a man in his forties in good health and CMV-seronegative.

The chain couples TRBV5-1 to TRBJ2-3, with D tentatively TRBD1 (5 bases). The CDR3 is 14 residues long. CDR1 and CDR2 from the germline V gene are SGHRS and YFSETQ. The V and J ends lost 3 bases and 5 bases respectively, with 13 bases between them. CDR3 residues: CASSSSPGRDTQYF. DNA for the CDR3: TGCGCCAGCAGCTCTTCCCCAGGGCGAGATACGCAGTATTTT.

The chain couples TRBV7-2 to TRBJ1-6; 10 nucleotides line up with TRBD1. V lost 6 bases and J lost 5; bases outside the gene matches: 4. CDR1 and CDR2 (germline): SGHTA, FQGNSA. The CDR3 has 15 amino acids. CDR3 sequence: CASRTGTGDNSPLHF. The CDR3 nucleotides are TGTGCCAGCAGAACTGGGACAGGGGATAATTCACCCCTCCACTTT.

The rearrangement uses TRBV11-2 and TRBJ1-3, with D possibly TRBD1 on 5 matching bases. Trimming took 6 bases from V and 8 from J, leaving 14 bases between them. The germline gives CDR1 SGHAT, CDR2 FQNNGV. The CDR3 has 13 residues. CDR3 sequence (DNA): TGTGCCAGCAGAATCGACCGGGACTACACCATATATTTT. Translating it yields CASRIDRDYTIYF.

The chain has TRBV4-3 and TRBJ2-7, with D perhaps matching TRBD2 (6 bases). V gave up 1 base and J gave up 4 bases, with 14 bases separating them. The germline CDR1 and CDR2 sequences are LGHNA and YSLEER. There are 15 residues in the CDR3. Written as DNA, the CDR3 is TGCGCCAGCAGCCAAGGTGGCGGGGCGAGGTACGAGCAGTACTTC. It translates to CASSQGGGARYEQYF.

V is TRBV6-1 and J is TRBJ1-6, with 7 nucleotides matching TRBD1. Looked up from germline, CDR1 is MNHNS and CDR2 is SASEGT. V shed 5 bases, J shed 8 bases, and the junction held 3 bases outside the gene matches. The length of the CDR3 is 13 residues. The CDR3 sequence: CASSPDRDSPLHF. CDR3 DNA sequence: TGTGCCAGCAGTCCAGACAGGGATTCACCCCTCCACTTT.

J is TRBJ1-2 and V is TRBV2; D remains unclear. V lost 6 bases, J lost 0 bases, and 5 bases lay in between. CDR3 size: 12 residues. Looked up from germline, CDR1 is SNHLY and CDR2 is FYNNEI. The CDR3 loop reads CASRETNYGYTF. The CDR3 nucleotides read TGTGCCAGCAGGGAGACTAACTATGGCTACACCTTC.

V gene TRBV18 combines with J gene TRBJ2-2, with TRBD2 matching 7 bases. The ends lost 3 bases at V and 4 bases at J; junction bases unmatched: 2. The CDR3 spans 14 residues. The germline V gene encodes CDR1 KGHSH and CDR2 LQKENI. CDR3 nucleotide sequence: TGTGCCAGCTCACCCTCTAGCGGCACCGGGGAGCTGTTTTTT. Encoded protein: CASSPSSGTGELFF.

In this sample, this clone turned up once. The CDR3 reads CASSVGLGTSKNIQYF. CDR3 nucleotide sequence: TGTGCCAGCAGCGTAGGTCTTGGGACTAGCAAAAACATTCAGTACTTC. The chain joins TRBV9 to TRBJ2-4; 8 bases align to TRBD2. The germline CDR1 and CDR2 sequences are SGDLS and YYNGEE. The CDR3 extends over 16 amino acids. J gave up 3 bases and V 0 bases, and 5 bases lay outside the gene matches. Filled out from reference TRBV9 and TRBJ2-4, the complete variable domain reads DSGVTQTPKHLITATGQRVTLRCSPRSGDLSVYWYQQSLDQGLQFLIQYYNGEERAKGNILERFSAQQFPDLHSELNLSSLELGDSALYFCASSVGLGTSKNIQYFGAGTRLSVL.

V is TRBV5-1 and J is TRBJ2-2, with TRBD1 as a possible D gene (6 bases). Trimming stripped 1 base from V and 6 bases from J, with 7 bases between. The CDR3 is 13 residues long. Per the germline V gene, CDR1 is SGHRS and CDR2 is YFSETQ. CDR3 sequence reads: CASSLRGSGELFF. In DNA, the CDR3 is TGCGCCAGCAGCTTGAGGGGGTCCGGGGAGCTGTTTTTT.

The V and J genes are TRBV4-3 and TRBJ2-1; 12 nucleotides align to TRBD2. Germline trimming cut 1 base from V and 9 bases from J; bases unmatched to any gene: 4. The CDR3 totals 15 residues. CDR1 and CDR2 (germline): LGHNA, YSLEER. CDR3 sequence (DNA): TGCGCCAGCAGCCAAGGGACTAGCGGGATCGGTGAGCAGTTCTTC. Translated: CASSQGTSGIGEQFF.

The chain couples TRBV21-1 to TRBJ2-1; the table's D call TRBD2 went unverified against the DNA. TRBV21-1 is a pseudogene segment. The CDR3 has 16 residues. CDR3 residues: CASGSHGSLDYNEQFF. The DNA of the CDR3 is TGTGCCAGCGGATCCCACGGGAGTCTGGACTACAATGAGCAGTTCTTC.

The chain recombines TRBV5-1 with TRBJ2-7; 10 bases are a match to TRBD1. Germline V gives CDR1 SGHRS, CDR2 YFSETQ. This CDR3 region has 14 residues. With V trimmed by 7 bases and J by 2 bases, 6 bases remained unmatched. The CDR3 bases are TGCGCCAGCGGTCCGGGACAGGGGACCTACGAGCAGTACTTC. Its translation is CASGPGQGTYEQYF.

The CDR3 region is CASSLVSGSLPPGNTQYF. The CDR3 DNA follows: TGTGCCAGCAGCTTAGTAAGCGGAAGCCTCCCTCCCGGAAATACGCAGTATTTT. The chain recombines TRBV7-2 with TRBJ2-3, with D tentatively TRBD2 (5 bases). Germline CDR1 is SGHTA and CDR2 is FQGNSA. This CDR3 region has 18 residues. V was clipped by 1 base and J by 7 bases, with 24 bases between them.

J is TRBJ1-1 and V is TRBV30; D is perhaps TRBD1 (5 bases). Trimming cost V 6 bases and J 1 base, with 9 bases left between them. CDR1 is GTSNPN, CDR2 SVGIG, per germline (reference sequence). The CDR3 loop spans 12 amino acids. CDR3 in DNA: TGTGCCTGTAATACAGGGAACACTGAAGCTTTCTTT. Amino acid sequence: CACNTGNTEAFF. The variable domain in full, completed from reference TRBV30 and TRBJ1-1, reads SQTIHQWPATLVQPVGSPLSLECTVEGTSNPNLYWYRQAAGRGLQLLFYSVGIGQISSEVPQNLSASRPQDRQFILSSKKLLLSDSGFYLCACNTGNTEAFFGQGTRLTVV.

Of note for this clone: The same CDR3 is also encoded by other DNA sequences in this sample. V gene TRBV2 combines with J gene TRBJ2-1; 8 nucleotides align to TRBD2. V was clipped by 7 bases and J by 7 bases; unmatched bases: 9. Per the germline V gene, CDR1 is SNHLY and CDR2 is FYNNEI. The length of the CDR3 is 14 residues. The CDR3 DNA reads as TGTGCCAGCATTTCCGGCGGGAGGAGGAATGAGCAGTTCTTC. Translating gives CASISGGRRNEQFF.

The chain carries TRBV7-8 and TRBJ2-7; D is unresolved. Germline CDR1 and CDR2: SGHVS and FQNEAQ. V was pared by 1 base and J by 3 bases, with 13 bases between. The CDR3 runs to 15 residues. CDR3 sequence (DNA): TGTGCCAGCAGCTTAGAATTCTCGGTAATCTACGAGCAGTACTTC. It codes for CASSLEFSVIYEQYF.

The chain has TRBV7-3 and TRBJ2-5; TRBD1 is a possible D gene (5 bases). The CDR3 covers 13 residues. The V gene lost 5 bases and the J gene lost 2 bases, with 9 bases spanning the gap. CDR1 is SGHTA and CDR2 is FQGTGA in the germline V gene. CDR3 sequence (DNA): TGTGCCAGCAGCCGAGACAGACAAGAGACCCAGTACTTC. Encoded protein: CASSRDRQETQYF.

The chain employs TRBV7-9 and TRBJ1-2; a weak D match, TRBD1 (5 bases). Trimming left V 3 bases short and J 7 bases short, with 15 bases between. Germline-derived CDR1 and CDR2 are SEHNR and FQNEAQ (reference sequence). The CDR3 loop spans 14 amino acids. CDR3 protein: CASSFGRETVGYTF. CDR3 in DNA: TGTGCCAGCAGCTTTGGTCGCGAGACAGTTGGCTACACCTTC.

The rearrangement uses TRBV5-8 and TRBJ2-7; TRBD1 agrees at 8 bases. The CDR3 has 15 residues. Germline assignment: CDR1 SGHTS and CDR2 YDEGEE. V was clipped by 3 bases and J by 6 bases; unmatched bases: 11. The CDR3 DNA reads TGTGCCAGCAGCTCCTACGGACAGGGAAAGGGCGAGCAGTACTTC. It encodes CASSSYGQGKGEQYF.

V gene TRBV7-8 combines with J gene TRBJ2-1, with D unclear. There are 13 residues in the CDR3. V lost 10 bases to trimming and J lost 3 bases, with 13 bases between them. Germline CDR1 and CDR2: SGHVS and FQNEAQ. The CDR3 sequence: CATSGGVYNEQFF. The DNA for the CDR3 is TGTGCCACCTCCGGCGGAGTCTACAATGAGCAGTTCTTC.

The CDR3 sequence: CSSDGGHTEAFF. Here the CDR3 DNA reads TGCAGCTCTGACGGGGGGCACACTGAAGCTTTCTTT. This chain joins TRBV29-1 and TRBJ1-1; TRBD1 might be the D (6 bases). This CDR3 is built from 12 residues. Germline lookup yields CDR1 SQVTM and CDR2 ANQGSEA. The V end was cut by 8 bases, the J end by 3 bases, with 13 bases between.

This clone came up a few times. V gene TRBV7-2 combines with J gene TRBJ2-7; 9 bases agree with TRBD1. The CDR3 is 15 amino acids. The germline CDR1 and CDR2 sequences are SGHTA and FQGNSA. V lost 5 bases and J lost 3; bases outside the gene matches: 8. CDR3 in DNA: TGTGCCAGCAGCGTAGACAGGGGGTCTTTCTACGAGCAGTACTTC. It codes for CASSVDRGSFYEQYF.

This clone occurred a few times. V and J are TRBV7-9 and TRBJ2-1; D perhaps matches TRBD2 (6 bases). The CDR3 length is 14 residues. Germline assignment: CDR1 SEHNR and CDR2 FQNEAQ (reference sequence). V was shortened by 4 bases and J by 13 bases, with 20 bases between the two germline ends. This CDR3 reads CASSSILRLVPQFF. CDR3 DNA sequence: TGTGCCAGCAGCTCGATCCTCAGACTAGTCCCACAGTTCTTC.

This chain uses TRBV7-2 with TRBJ1-2, with D perhaps matching TRBD1 (6 bases). V lost 5 bases and J 5 bases, leaving 12 bases between the germline ends. The CDR3 is 13 amino acids. Germline V gene data show CDR1 as SGHTA and CDR2 as FQGNSA. The DNA for the CDR3 is TGTGCCAGCAGCCCACAGGGTCTTTATGGCTACACCTTC. This gives the protein CASSPQGLYGYTF.

This sequence joins TRBV6-1 and TRBJ2-5; D may be TRBD2 (5 bases). V lost 3 bases and J lost 9, with 20 bases in between. The CDR3 has 15 amino acids. Germline CDR1 reads MNHNS; CDR2 reads SASEGT. The CDR3 DNA sequence: TGTGCCAGCAGTGAGTCTCCGACTAACGCTAGAGCCCAGTACTTC. This codes for CASSESPTNARAQYF.